This T cell receptor beta chain was retrieved from a study of response to subunit inactivated influenza vaccine. The V gene lost 0 bases and the J gene lost 4 bases, with 10 bases spanning the gap. This CDR3 has 14 residues. From germline, CDR1 is SGHRS and CDR2 YFSETQ. This clonotype was found a few times. One entry per CDR3 protein, called by TCRdb with MiXCR from the RT-PCR reads. The sample contains around 600,000 distinct CDR3 sequences, about 11% of which appear only once. This sample was also put to use in a study of T cells expressing NK-cell markers. As that report states: UMIs were included in TCR beta cDNA generated by 5'RACE template switching.

V usage is TRBV5-1 and J usage is TRBJ2-5; D is unresolved. The receptor was isolated from a man aged 50 or older who received an inactivated influenza vaccine. The source material was PBMCs from blood, sampled on the day of vaccination. CDR3 sequence (DNA): TGCGCCAGCAGCTTGGAACGGATCAGAGAGACCCAGTACTTC. It codes for CASSLERIRETQYF.